This T cell receptor beta chain is from a study of beta chain features in type 1 diabetes. Every isolated RNA sample was fully reverse transcribed, so sequencing captured expressed TCRB transcripts. Clones were read by immunoSEQ multiplex PCR, and TCRdb kept only the in-frame ones, dropping some. The sample records roughly 120,000 clones, less than 40% being singletons. The study's findings and limits: Patients with type 1 diabetes carried fewer insertions and had more deletions at their VDJ junctions. With patients and controls alike, PCR might favor shorter templates to an equal degree.

Comments on this clone: As yet, its antigen is unknown.

The sequencing input was stem cell memory CD4+ T cells from blood. This TCR was recovered from a woman under 30 in good health.

The CDR3 bases are TGTGCCAGCTCACTCGAGACTAGCGGAAAAAGGGAGACCCAGTACTTC. Its translation is CASSLETSGKRETQYF. The J gene is TRBJ2-5, the V gene TRBV18; TRBD2 aligns across 9 bases. After removal of 4 bases from V and 5 bases from J, the junction contained 11 bases not matched to a gene. CDR1 and CDR2 from the germline V gene are KGHSH and LQKENI. The CDR3 covers 16 residues.